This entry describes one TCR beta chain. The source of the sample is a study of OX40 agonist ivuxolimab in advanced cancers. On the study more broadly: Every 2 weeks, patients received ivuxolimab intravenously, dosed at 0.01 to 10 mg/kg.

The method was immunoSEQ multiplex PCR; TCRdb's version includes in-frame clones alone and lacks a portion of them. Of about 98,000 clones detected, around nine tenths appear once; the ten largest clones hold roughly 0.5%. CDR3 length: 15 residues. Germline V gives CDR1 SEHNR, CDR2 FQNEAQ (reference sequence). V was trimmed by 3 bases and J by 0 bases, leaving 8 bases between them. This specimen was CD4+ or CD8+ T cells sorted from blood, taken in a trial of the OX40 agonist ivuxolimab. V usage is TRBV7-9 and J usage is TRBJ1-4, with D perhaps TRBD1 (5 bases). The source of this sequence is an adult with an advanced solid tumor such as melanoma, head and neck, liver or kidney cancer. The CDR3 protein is CASSFGGTTNEKLFF. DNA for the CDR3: TGTGCCAGCAGCTTTGGGGGGACAACTAATGAAAAACTGTTTTTT.